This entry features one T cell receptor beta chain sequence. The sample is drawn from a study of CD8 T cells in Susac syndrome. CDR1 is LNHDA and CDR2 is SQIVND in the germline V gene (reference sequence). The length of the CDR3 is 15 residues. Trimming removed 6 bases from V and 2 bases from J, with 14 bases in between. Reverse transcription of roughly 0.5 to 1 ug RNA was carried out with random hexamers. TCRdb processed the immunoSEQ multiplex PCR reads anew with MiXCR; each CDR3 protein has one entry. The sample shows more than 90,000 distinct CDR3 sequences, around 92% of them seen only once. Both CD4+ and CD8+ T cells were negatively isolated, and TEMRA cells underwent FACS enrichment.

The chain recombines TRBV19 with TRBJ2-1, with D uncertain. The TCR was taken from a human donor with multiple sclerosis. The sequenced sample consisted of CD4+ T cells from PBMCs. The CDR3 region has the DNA TGTGCCAGTAGCAGCTCTGGTATCCCCTACAATGAGCAGTTCTTC. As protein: CASSSSGIPYNEQFF.